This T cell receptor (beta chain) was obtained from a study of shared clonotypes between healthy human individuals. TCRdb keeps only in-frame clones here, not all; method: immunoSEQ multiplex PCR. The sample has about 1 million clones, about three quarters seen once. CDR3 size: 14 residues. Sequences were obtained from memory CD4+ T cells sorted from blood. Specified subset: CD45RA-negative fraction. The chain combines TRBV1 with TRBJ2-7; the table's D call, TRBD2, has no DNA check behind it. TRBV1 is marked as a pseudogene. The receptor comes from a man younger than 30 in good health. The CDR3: CTSASGEGSYEQYF. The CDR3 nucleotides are TGCACCAGCGCATCGGGAGAGGGCTCCTACGAGCAGTACTTC.